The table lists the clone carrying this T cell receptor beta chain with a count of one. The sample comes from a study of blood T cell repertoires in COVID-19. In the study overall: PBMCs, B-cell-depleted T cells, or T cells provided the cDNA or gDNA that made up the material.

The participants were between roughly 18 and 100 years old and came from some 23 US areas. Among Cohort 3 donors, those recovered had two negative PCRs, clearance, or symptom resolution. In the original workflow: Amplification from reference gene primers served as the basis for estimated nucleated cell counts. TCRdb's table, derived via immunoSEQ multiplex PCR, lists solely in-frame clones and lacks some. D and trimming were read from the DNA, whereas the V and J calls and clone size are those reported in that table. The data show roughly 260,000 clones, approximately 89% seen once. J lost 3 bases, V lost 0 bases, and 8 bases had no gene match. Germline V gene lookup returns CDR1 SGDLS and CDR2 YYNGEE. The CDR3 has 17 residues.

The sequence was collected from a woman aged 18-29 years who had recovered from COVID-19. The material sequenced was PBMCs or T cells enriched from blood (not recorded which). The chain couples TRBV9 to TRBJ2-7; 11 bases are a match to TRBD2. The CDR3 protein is CASSVGLAGGPGYEQYF. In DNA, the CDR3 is TGTGCCAGCAGCGTAGGGCTAGCGGGAGGCCCGGGCTACGAGCAGTACTTC.